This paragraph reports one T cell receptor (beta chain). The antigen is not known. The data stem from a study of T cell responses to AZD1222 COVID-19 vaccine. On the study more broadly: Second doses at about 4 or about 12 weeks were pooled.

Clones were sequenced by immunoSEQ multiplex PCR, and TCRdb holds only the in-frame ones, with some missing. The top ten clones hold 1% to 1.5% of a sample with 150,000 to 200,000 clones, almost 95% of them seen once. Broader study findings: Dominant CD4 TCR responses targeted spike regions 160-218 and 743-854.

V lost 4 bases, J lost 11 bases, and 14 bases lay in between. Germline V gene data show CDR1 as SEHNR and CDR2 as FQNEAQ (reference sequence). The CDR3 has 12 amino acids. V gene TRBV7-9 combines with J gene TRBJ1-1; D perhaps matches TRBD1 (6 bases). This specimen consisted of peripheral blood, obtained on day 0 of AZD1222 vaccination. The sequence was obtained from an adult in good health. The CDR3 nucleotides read TGTGCCAGCAGCTCCTACAGGGTGGGGGCTTTCTTT. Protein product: CASSSYRVGAFF. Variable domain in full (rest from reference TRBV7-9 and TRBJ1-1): DTGVSQNPRHKITKRGQNVTFRCDPISEHNRLYWYRQTLGQGPEFLTYFQNEAQLEKSRLLSDRFSAERPKGSFSTLEIQRTEQGDSAMYLCASSSYRVGAFFGQGTRLTVV.